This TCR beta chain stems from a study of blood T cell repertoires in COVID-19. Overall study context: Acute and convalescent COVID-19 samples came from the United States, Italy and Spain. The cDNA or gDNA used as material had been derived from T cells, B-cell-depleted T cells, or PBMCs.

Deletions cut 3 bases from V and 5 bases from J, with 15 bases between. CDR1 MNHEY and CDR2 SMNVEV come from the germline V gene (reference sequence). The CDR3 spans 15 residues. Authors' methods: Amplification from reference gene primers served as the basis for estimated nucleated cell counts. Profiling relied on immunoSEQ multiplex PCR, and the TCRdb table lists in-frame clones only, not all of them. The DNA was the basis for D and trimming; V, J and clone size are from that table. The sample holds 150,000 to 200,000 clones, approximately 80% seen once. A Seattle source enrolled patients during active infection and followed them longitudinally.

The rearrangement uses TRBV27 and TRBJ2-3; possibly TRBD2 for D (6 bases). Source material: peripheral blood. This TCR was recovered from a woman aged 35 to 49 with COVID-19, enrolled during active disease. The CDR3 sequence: CASSLFRRDGDTQYF. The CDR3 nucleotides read TGTGCCAGCAGTTTGTTTAGGCGGGATGGAGATACGCAGTATTTT.